This section outlines one T cell receptor (beta chain) sequence together with its context. Antigen: not known. A junction end diverges from the germline sequence, so it may reflect a read error. Using RNA transcripts as the source, TCR beta CDR3 regions were amplified. With the HTBI primer set, the TCR CDR3 went through a first round of RT-PCR. TCRdb analysed the multiplex PCR reads with MiXCR anew, one entry per CDR3 protein. The data contain a few hundred thousand distinct CDR3 sequences, 46% of them singletons. The data were obtained in a study of T cells in Graves' hyperthyroidism and ophthalmopathy. Study results and limitations: Model predictions of ophthalmopathy came a median approximately 6.5 months before onset. Blood also carried most thyroid clonotypes expanded above 0.001.

Germline CDR1 and CDR2: ENHRY and SYGVKD. CDR3 length: 15 residues. Hyperthyroidism in the patients, aged 18 to 65, was newly diagnosed and under 2 months in duration. The chain links TRBV10-3 to TRBJ1-5, with a weak D call TRBD1 (6 bases). Material: peripheral blood or thyroid tissue (not recorded which). This sequence originates from a woman aged 18-35 years with Graves' hyperthyroidism. DNA for the CDR3: TGTGCCAGCAGTTACTCCCGGGACACAAATCAGCCCCAGCATTTT. Amino acids: CASSYSRDTNQPQHF.